The 8 T cell receptor beta chains below all came from one sample that was sequenced in a study of T cells in Graves' hyperthyroidism and ophthalmopathy (dated by TCRdb to between 2017 and 2020). Libraries were made using multiplex PCR. Reads for this sample came from an Illumina HiSeq 2000. The TCR beta CDR3 regions were amplified from the RNA transcripts. A first-round RT-PCR of the TCR CDR3 used the HTBI primer set with the Qiagen OneStep RT-PCR kit. TCRdb's own reprocessing of the public reads used fastp at Q25 and MiXCR and kept productive beta chains. Rows merge per CDR3 protein into single entries with the most common DNA and genes. The sample yields around 620,000 distinct CDR3 sequences; approximately 15% were counted once. Together, the top ten hold roughly 7.1% of the sample. Sequenced material: blood. These receptors all stem from a woman under 30 with Graves' ophthalmopathy.

The rearrangement links TRBV12-3 or TRBV12-4 to TRBJ2-2; the D is unclear. Trimming shortened V by 10 bases and J by 5 bases, and 8 bases separated the two germline ends. The CDR3 length is 11 residues. The CDR3 region has the DNA TGTGCCACCCGTTCGACCGGGGAGCTGTTTTTT. This encodes CATRSTGELFF.

This clonotype was recorded at least ten times. J is TRBJ2-7 and V is TRBV12-3 or TRBV12-4; 9 nucleotides align to TRBD2. V lost 2 bases, J lost 3 bases, and 5 bases stayed unmatched. This CDR3 comprises 15 residues. The CDR3 spells CASSLNSGRIYEQYF. Written as DNA, the CDR3 is TGTGCCAGCAGTTTAAACAGCGGGAGGATCTACGAGCAGTACTTC.

This clonotype has at least ten counts. This chain links TRBV2 with TRBJ2-1; D is possibly TRBD1 (6 bases). CDR1 is SNHLY and CDR2 is FYNNEI in the germline V gene. Trimming removed 5 bases at V and 2 bases at J, with 10 bases between. This CDR3 is built from 14 residues. The CDR3 nucleotides read TGTGCCAGCAGTCCAGGGGTGGCCTACAATGAGCAGTTCTTC. Protein product: CASSPGVAYNEQFF.

This clonotype was observed many times. The gene calls are TRBV3-1 and TRBJ1-1; maybe TRBD1 (5 bases). The CDR3 is 16 amino acids. Trimming shortened V by 2 bases and J by 3 bases, and 16 bases separated the two germline ends. Per germline, CDR1 LGHDT and CDR2 YNNKEL (reference sequence). The CDR3 DNA reads as TGTGCCAGCAGCCAAATAGAGGCAGGGTGGGACACTGAAGCTTTCTTT. It yields the protein CASSQIEAGWDTEAFF.

At least ten counts were recorded for this clonotype. V is TRBV11-3 and J is TRBJ1-1; no clear D. The CDR3 loop spans 14 amino acids. V was pared by 2 bases and J by 5 bases, with 12 bases between. The germline V gene encodes CDR1 SGHNT and CDR2 YENEEA. CDR3 protein: CASSLRAGSTEAFF. In DNA, the CDR3 is TGTGCCAGCAGCTTAAGGGCCGGGAGTACTGAAGCTTTCTTT. The full variable domain, completed using reference TRBV11-3 and TRBJ1-1, is EAGVVQSPRYKIIEKKQPVAFWCNPISGHNTLYWYLQNLGQGPELLIRYENEEAVDDSQLPKDRFSAERLKGVDSTLKIQPAELGDSAVYLCASSLRAGSTEAFFGQGTRLTVV.

This clonotype has a count of ten or more. The V call is TRBV28, the J call TRBJ1-4; TRBD1 matches 7 bases. The V gene end was trimmed by 5 bases and the J gene end by 7 bases; junction bases not matched to a gene: 7. In germline, CDR1 is MDHEN, CDR2 SYDVKM. The length of the CDR3 is 14 residues. DNA of the CDR3: TGTGCCAGCAGTACGGGACAGCTTCCTGAAAAACTGTTTTTT. The encoded protein is CASSTGQLPEKLFF.

This clonotype appeared a single time. V is TRBV11-2 and J is TRBJ1-1, with TRBD1 as a possible D gene (6 bases). Germline V gene data show CDR1 as SGHAT and CDR2 as FQNNGV. V lost 4 bases, J lost 3 bases, and 18 bases lay in between. The CDR3 loop spans 16 amino acids. CDR3 protein: CASSSLGGGRDTEAFF. The CDR3 DNA reads as TGTGCCAGCAGCTCGCTCGGTGGGGGGCGAGACACTGAAGCTTTCTTT.

The J gene is TRBJ1-1, the V gene TRBV6-5; 10 bases are a match to TRBD1. This CDR3 has 14 residues. Trimming cost V 4 bases and J 8 bases; bases outside gene matches: 7. From germline, CDR1 is MNHEY and CDR2 SVGAGI. CDR3 bases: TGTGCCAGCAGTTTTGACAGGGGGCTGTCGGAAGCTTTCTTT. Translated: CASSFDRGLSEAFF.